The 30 T cell receptor beta chains reported below all come from one sample, sequenced in a study of T cell changes during pregnancy in multiple sclerosis. Clones were sequenced by immunoSEQ multiplex PCR, and TCRdb holds only the in-frame ones, with some missing. The sample gives 55,000 to 85,000 clones, around nine tenths of which show up once; 1.5% to 2.5% is in the top ten. Sequenced here: peripheral blood, sampled in the second trimester of pregnancy. The source is a female donor with multiple sclerosis, enrolled in a pregnancy study.

The chain joins TRBV23-1 to TRBJ1-1; a possible D gene is TRBD1 (5 bases). TRBV23-1 is known as an ORF, though its function is uncertain. V was clipped by 4 bases and J by 11 bases, with 20 bases between them. The CDR3 is 14 residues long. Here the CDR3 DNA reads TGCGCCAGCAGTCGCGATGGACACAAGAGCCGGGCTTTCTTT. It codes for CASSRDGHKSRAFF.

This chain connects TRBV7-2 to TRBJ1-2; 7 positions agree with TRBD1. CDR3 length equals 13 residues. Germline CDR1 and CDR2: SGHTA and FQGNSA. Trimming cost V 1 base and J 5 bases; bases outside gene matches: 1. The CDR3 sequence: CASSLGQGYGYTF. CDR3 DNA: TGTGCCAGCAGCTTAGGACAGGGATATGGCTACACCTTC.

V usage is TRBV4-3 and J usage is TRBJ2-6; D unresolved. CDR1 is LGHNA, CDR2 YSLEER, per germline. This CDR3 spans 16 amino acids. The V gene lost 4 bases and the J gene lost 0 bases, with 10 bases spanning the gap. CDR3 amino acids: CASSPDTTSGANVLTF. DNA for the CDR3: TGCGCCAGCAGCCCAGATACAACCTCTGGGGCCAACGTCCTGACTTTC.

The chain combines TRBV11-2 with TRBJ2-7; TRBD2 aligns across 13 bases. J gave up 0 bases and V 5 bases, and 4 bases lay outside the gene matches. The CDR3 totals 16 residues. CDR1 SGHAT and CDR2 FQNNGV come from the germline V gene. This CDR3 is CASSATSGRASYEQYF. In DNA, the CDR3 is TGTGCCAGCAGCGCAACTAGCGGGAGGGCCTCCTACGAGCAGTACTTC.

The rearrangement joins TRBV5-6 to TRBJ2-7, with D possibly TRBD2 on 6 matching bases. The length of the CDR3 is 15 residues. V lost 4 bases and J 0 bases, leaving 14 bases between the germline ends. Germline CDR1 and CDR2: SGHDT and YYEEEE. The CDR3 region is CASSGAGRLSYEQYF. The CDR3 nucleotides read TGTGCCAGCAGCGGGGCGGGACGGCTCTCCTACGAGCAGTACTTC.

This clone was counted once. The V gene is TRBV29-1, the J gene TRBJ1-5, with D possibly matching TRBD1 (5 bases). CDR1 and CDR2 from the germline V gene are SQVTM and ANQGSEA. V lost 1 base and J lost 3, with 7 bases in between. The CDR3 consists of 13 residues. CDR3 protein: CSVEVTVNQPQHF. In DNA, the CDR3 is TGCAGCGTTGAAGTGACAGTCAATCAGCCCCAGCATTTT. Drawing the rest from reference TRBV29-1 and TRBJ1-5, the complete variable domain is SAVISQKPSRDICQRGTSLTIQCQVDSQVTMMFWYRQQPGQSLTLIATANQGSEATYESGFVIDKFPISRPNLTFSTLTVSNMSPEDSSIYLCSVEVTVNQPQHFGDGTRLSIL.

CDR3 protein: CASSLGGTSTDTQYF. DNA for the CDR3: TGTGCCAGCAGCTTAGGGGGCACTAGCACAGATACGCAGTATTTT. This chain uses TRBV11-3 with TRBJ2-3; D possibly corresponds to TRBD1 (5 bases). The CDR3 loop spans 15 amino acids. In germline, CDR1 is SGHNT, CDR2 YENEEA. V was clipped by 1 base and J by 0 bases, with 8 bases between them.

This rearrangement joins TRBV21-1 to TRBJ2-7; TRBD2, the table's D call, was not compared with the DNA. TRBV21-1 is classified as a pseudogene. This CDR3 has 17 residues. The CDR3 sequence is CASTVRKASGVPDEQYF. The CDR3 region has the DNA TGTGCCAGCACCGTACGGAAGGCTAGCGGGGTCCCGGACGAGCAGTACTTC.

This chain joins TRBV6-1 and TRBJ2-4; 8 bases agree with TRBD2. Germline V lookup: CDR1 MNHNS, CDR2 SASEGT. The V and J ends lost 2 bases and 8 bases, in that order; junction bases with no gene match: 11. The CDR3 spans 16 residues. The CDR3 here is CASSERRGAQGDIQYF. CDR3 nucleotide sequence: TGTGCCAGCAGTGAACGGCGGGGGGCACAAGGAGACATTCAGTACTTC.

The J gene is TRBJ1-4, the V gene TRBV5-1, with TRBD1 matching over 10 bases. This CDR3 is 14 amino acids long. The J segment lost 5 bases and the V segment lost 4 bases, leaving 2 bases of the junction unmatched. Per the germline V gene, CDR1 is SGHRS and CDR2 is YFSETQ. The CDR3 protein is CASSTGQGNEKLFF. In DNA form, the CDR3 reads TGCGCCAGCAGCACGGGACAGGGGAATGAAAAACTGTTTTTT.

The CDR3 spells CASSVGHGGYTF. The CDR3 region has the DNA TGTGCCAGCAGCGTAGGGCACGGGGGCTACACCTTC. The gene calls are TRBV7-2 and TRBJ1-2; D is undetermined. The germline V gene has CDR1 SGHTA and CDR2 FQGNSA. The CDR3 has 12 residues. The V end lost 5 bases, the J end lost 8 bases, and 12 bases lay between the germline ends.

V is TRBV7-2 and J is TRBJ2-3, with TRBD2 matching 7 bases. Germline CDR1 SGHTA, CDR2 FQGNSA. Trimming removed 1 base from V and 2 bases from J; junction bases left unmatched: 3. The CDR3 has 15 residues. CDR3: CASSLVWDYTDTQYF. CDR3 bases: TGTGCCAGCAGCTTAGTTTGGGACTACACAGATACGCAGTATTTT.

The CDR3 sequence is CAISESTSGSSTDTQYF. The CDR3 DNA sequence: TGTGCCATCAGTGAGTCAACTAGCGGGTCTAGCACAGATACGCAGTATTTT. The rearrangement links TRBV10-3 to TRBJ2-3; the match to TRBD2 covers 9 bases. The ends lost 0 bases at V and 0 bases at J; junction bases unmatched: 4. CDR1 ENHRY and CDR2 SYGVKD come from the germline V gene. The CDR3 has 17 amino acids.

The V gene is TRBV9, the J gene TRBJ2-5; 7 nucleotides line up with TRBD2. After removal of 3 bases from V and 4 bases from J, the junction contained 9 bases not matched to a gene. Germline CDR1 reads SGDLS; CDR2 reads YYNGEE. This CDR3 contains 15 residues. The CDR3 protein is CASSGSGVRLETQYF. Here the CDR3 DNA reads TGTGCCAGCAGCGGGAGCGGGGTAAGACTAGAGACCCAGTACTTC.

The genes are TRBV7-2 and TRBJ2-7, with D possibly TRBD1 on 5 matching bases. Trimming stripped 3 bases from V and 3 bases from J, with 6 bases between. Germline-derived CDR1 and CDR2 are SGHTA and FQGNSA. The CDR3 contains 12 residues. The CDR3 DNA follows: TGTGCCAGCAGCTTTCAGGGCTACGAGCAGTACTTC. It yields the protein CASSFQGYEQYF.

V and J are TRBV11-3 and TRBJ1-1; no clear D gene. Per the germline V gene, CDR1 is SGHNT and CDR2 is YENEEA. The CDR3 is made up of 12 amino acids. Trimming took off 5 bases at V and 11 bases at J, with 15 bases between the two ends. The DNA of the CDR3 is TGTGCCAGCAGCCCTAGAGGCGGGGTTGCTTTCTTT. It translates to CASSPRGGVAFF.

The chain couples TRBV5-4 to TRBJ2-6; D is possibly TRBD2 (6 bases). The CDR3 runs to 18 residues. Germline V gene sequence: CDR1 SGHNT, CDR2 YYREEE (reference sequence). Trimming removed 0 bases from V and 0 bases from J, with 13 bases in between. The CDR3 DNA reads as TGTGCCAGCAGCTTGGTGGGAGGAGGGATCTCTGGGGCCAACGTCCTGACTTTC. Its translation is CASSLVGGGISGANVLTF.

The chain employs TRBV7-2 and TRBJ2-1, with 11 bases lining up with TRBD2. This CDR3 is 15 amino acids long. CDR1 SGHTA and CDR2 FQGNSA come from the germline V gene. V lost 4 bases to trimming and J lost 4 bases; unmatched junction nucleotides: 3. The CDR3 region has the DNA TGTGCCAGCAGCTCAGCTAGCGGGGGGTACAATGAGCAGTTCTTC. Amino acid sequence: CASSSASGGYNEQFF.

This clone was recorded only once. In DNA, the CDR3 is TGTGCCAGCTCACCAATGGGCAGCCCCAGTACGGCGCAGCAGTACTTC. This translates into CASSPMGSPSTAQQYF. The J gene is TRBJ2-7, the V gene TRBV18; D is unresolved. Germline CDR1 KGHSH, CDR2 LQKENI. The V end lost 2 bases, the J end lost 8 bases, and 22 bases lay between the germline ends. The CDR3 totals 16 residues.

The genes are TRBV29-1 and TRBJ2-1, with D maybe TRBD2 (5 bases). The germline CDR1 and CDR2 sequences are SQVTM and ANQGSEA. The CDR3 has 15 residues. The germline V and J ends were trimmed by 4 bases and 0 bases, with 13 bases remaining between them. The chain's CDR3 is CSVAQRFSSYNEQFF. DNA of the CDR3: TGCAGCGTTGCTCAGCGGTTCAGCTCCTACAATGAGCAGTTCTTC.

The chain carries TRBV25-1 and TRBJ2-1, with 7 bases lining up with TRBD1. This CDR3 is 15 amino acids long. Per the germline V gene, CDR1 is MGHDK and CDR2 is SYGVNS. The junction had 6 bases not matched to a gene; V was cut back by 3 bases and J by 4 bases. The CDR3 bases are TGTGCCAGCAGTGAGACAGGGAAGGGATACAATGAGCAGTTCTTC. Its protein is CASSETGKGYNEQFF.

This clone is a singleton in its sample. The CDR3 DNA follows: TGCGCCAGCAGGCAGGGGGCAGACAATGAGCAGTTCTTC. It codes for CASRQGADNEQFF. The V gene is TRBV5-1, the J gene TRBJ2-1; 8 bases map to TRBD1. The V gene's germline CDR1 is SGHRS and CDR2 YFSETQ. The CDR3 is 13 residues long. J gave up 5 bases and V 5 bases, and 3 bases lay outside the gene matches. The full variable domain, its missing parts supplied by reference TRBV5-1 and TRBJ2-1, is KAGVTQTPRYLIKTRGQQVTLSCSPISGHRSVSWYQQTPGQGLQFLFEYFSETQRNKGNFPGRFSGRQFSNSRSEMNVSTLELGDSALYLCASRQGADNEQFFGPGTRLTVL.

The chain links TRBV4-1 to TRBJ1-6; maybe TRBD1 (6 bases). Per germline, CDR1 MGHRA and CDR2 YSYEKL. V gave up 0 bases and J gave up 0 bases, with 9 bases separating them. This CDR3 comprises 17 residues. The CDR3 sequence: CASSQEDRSSYNSPLHF. The CDR3 nucleotides are TGCGCCAGCAGCCAAGAAGACAGGAGCTCCTATAATTCACCCCTCCACTTT.

The gene calls are TRBV5-1 and TRBJ2-3; 9 positions agree with TRBD1. V was pared by 4 bases and J by 4 bases, with 7 bases of the junction left unmatched. CDR1 is SGHRS and CDR2 is YFSETQ in the germline V gene. The CDR3 is 15 amino acids. The CDR3 sequence: CASSQGQGGADTQYF. CDR3 in DNA: TGCGCCAGCAGCCAGGGACAGGGAGGCGCAGATACGCAGTATTTT.

The chain combines TRBV10-3 with TRBJ2-2; TRBD2 might be the D (6 bases). Trimming took off 10 bases at V and 5 bases at J, with 17 bases between the two ends. The V gene's germline CDR1 is ENHRY and CDR2 SYGVKD. The CDR3 contains 14 residues. DNA of the CDR3: TGTGCCACCAAACAGGAGGGCCTAACCGGGGAGCTGTTTTTT. Its translation is CATKQEGLTGELFF.

Only one count was recorded for this clone. The rearrangement joins TRBV7-7 to TRBJ2-3; 7 nucleotides match TRBD1. CDR1 SSHAT and CDR2 FNYEAQ come from the germline V gene (reference sequence). There are 15 residues in the CDR3. J was trimmed by 3 bases and V by 5 bases; bases with no gene match: 8. CDR3 sequence reads: CASSPTGVGTDTQYF. The CDR3 DNA reads TGTGCCAGCAGCCCCACAGGGGTGGGGACAGATACGCAGTATTTT.

A word on this clone: Other nucleotide sequences from this sample produce the same CDR3. V gene TRBV7-2 combines with J gene TRBJ2-1, with 8 nucleotides matching TRBD2. V gave up 2 bases and J gave up 4 bases; unmatched junction bases: 1. The CDR3 loop spans 14 amino acids. Germline V gene data show CDR1 as SGHTA and CDR2 as FQGNSA. CDR3 residues: CASSLLAGYNEQFF. Here the CDR3 DNA reads TGTGCCAGCAGCTTATTAGCGGGGTACAATGAGCAGTTCTTC.

The chain uses TRBV7-6 and TRBJ2-1, with 14 bases lining up with TRBD2. With 6 bases clipped from V and 8 bases from J, the junction kept 9 bases outside the gene matches. CDR3 length equals 16 residues. From germline, CDR1 is SGHVS and CDR2 FNYEAQ. Here the CDR3 DNA reads TGTGCCAGCAGTTCCGGGACTAGCGGGGGTTGGGATGAGCAGTTCTTC. The encoded protein is CASSSGTSGGWDEQFF.

The chain has TRBV2 and TRBJ1-3; D is ambiguous. Per germline, CDR1 SNHLY and CDR2 FYNNEI. The length of the CDR3 is 14 residues. The ends were cut back, 8 bases at V and 0 bases at J, with 11 bases in the middle. CDR3 bases: TGTGCCAGCCAAAGAGGCCGCTCTGGAAACACCATATATTTT. Translated, it gives CASQRGRSGNTIYF.

The chain links TRBV11-2 to TRBJ1-1, with 12 bases matching TRBD1. The V and J ends lost 1 base and 4 bases, in that order; junction bases with no gene match: 7. The CDR3 has 17 amino acids. CDR1 SGHAT and CDR2 FQNNGV come from the germline V gene. Here the CDR3 reads CASSLGGTGGVSTEAFF. In DNA, the CDR3 is TGTGCCAGCAGCTTAGGGGGGACAGGGGGCGTAAGCACTGAAGCTTTCTTT.